One sample yielded the 16 T cell receptor beta chains listed below, sequenced in a study of T cell responses to AZD1222 COVID-19 vaccine. This table comes from immunoSEQ multiplex PCR, and its TCRdb copy is limited to in-frame clones, with some not included. Of about 220,000 clones in the sample, 90% to 95% were seen once. Material: peripheral blood, obtained on day 0 of MenACWY control vaccination. The receptors here all came from an adult in good health.

In its sample, this clone was seen once. The chain combines TRBV21-1 with TRBJ1-2. TRBV21-1 is assigned pseudogene status. This CDR3 is 14 amino acids long. The CDR3 sequence: CASSPKRDPLGYTF. The CDR3 DNA reads TGTGCCAGCAGCCCTAAGAGAGACCCTCTGGGCTACACCTTC.

CDR3 sequence: CASSQLQGRGRNEQFF. CDR3 nucleotides: TGCGCCAGCAGCCAACTACAGGGGCGAGGGAGGAATGAGCAGTTCTTC. The chain has TRBV4-1 and TRBJ2-1, with a tentative D call TRBD1 (7 bases). The length of the CDR3 is 16 residues. The V gene lost 2 bases and the J gene lost 7 bases, with 18 bases spanning the gap. CDR1 and CDR2 (germline): MGHRA, YSYEKL.

The V call is TRBV7-9, the J call TRBJ1-1; a weak D match, TRBD1 (5 bases). Trimming removed 5 bases from V and 1 base from J, with 11 bases in between. Germline loops: CDR1 SEHNR, CDR2 FQNEAQ (reference sequence). This CDR3 region has 14 residues. The CDR3 region has the DNA TGTGCCAGCAGCCCTAATAGGGGGAACACTGAAGCTTTCTTT. Protein: CASSPNRGNTEAFF.

The chain couples TRBV27 to TRBJ1-2, with TRBD1 as a possible D gene (5 bases). The V end lost 6 bases, the J end lost 2 bases, and 19 bases lay between the germline ends. The V gene's germline CDR1 is MNHEY and CDR2 SMNVEV (reference sequence). The CDR3 is 16 residues long. CDR3 sequence reads: CASRRRGQDTNYGYTF. The CDR3 nucleotides are TGTGCCAGCAGGCGCCGGGGTCAGGACACCAACTATGGCTACACCTTC.

J is TRBJ1-4 and V is TRBV27; a possible D gene is TRBD1 (5 bases). Trimming took 3 bases from V and 2 from J, leaving 7 bases between them. Germline assignment: CDR1 MNHEY and CDR2 SMNVEV (reference sequence). This CDR3 region has 14 residues. CDR3 in DNA: TGTGCCAGCAGTTTCGGGGGGACTAATGAAAAACTGTTTTTT. It codes for CASSFGGTNEKLFF.

V and J are TRBV7-3 and TRBJ1-6; 8 nucleotides agree with TRBD1. The germline CDR1 and CDR2 sequences are SGHTA and FQGTGA. The trim removed 6 bases at V and 10 bases at J, leaving 11 bases unmatched. The CDR3 is made up of 15 amino acids. The CDR3 here is CASSLQGGWRSPLHF. The CDR3 DNA follows: TGTGCCAGCAGTTTACAGGGGGGATGGAGATCACCCCTCCACTTT. The full variable domain, in which reference TRBV7-3 and TRBJ1-6 provide the parts outside the CDR3, is GAGVSQTPSNKVTEKGKYVELRCDPISGHTALYWYRQSLGQGPEFLIYFQGTGAADDSGLPNDRFFAVRPEGSVSTLKIQRTERGDSAVYLCASSLQGGWRSPLHFGNGTRLTVT.

J is TRBJ1-5 and V is TRBV6-2 or TRBV6-3; weak D call: TRBD1 (5 bases). The V and J ends lost 6 bases and 4 bases respectively, with 16 bases between them. CDR1 is MNHEY and CDR2 is SVGEGT in the germline V gene. The CDR3 covers 15 residues. The CDR3: CASSPTGTQNQPQHF. Here the CDR3 DNA reads TGTGCCAGCAGCCCAACCGGGACCCAAAATCAGCCCCAGCATTTT.

This rearrangement joins TRBV10-3 to TRBJ1-4; D unclear. The CDR3 length is 14 residues. Germline CDR1 and CDR2: ENHRY and SYGVKD. V lost 8 bases and J 0 bases, leaving 10 bases between the germline ends. The CDR3 DNA reads TGTGCCATCCCCACGACTGCAACTAATGAAAAACTGTTTTTT. This gives the protein CAIPTTATNEKLFF.

The rearrangement joins TRBV7-2 to TRBJ1-2; tentatively, D is TRBD1 (5 bases). Germline V gives CDR1 SGHTA, CDR2 FQGNSA. The CDR3 runs 15 residues. The V and J ends lost 6 bases and 0 bases respectively, with 14 bases between them. The CDR3 bases are TGTGCCAGCAGTCCCGGGGGAGCGGCTAACTATGGCTACACCTTC. Amino acids: CASSPGGAANYGYTF.

The chain couples TRBV7-9 to TRBJ1-2; no definite D call. Trimming took 4 bases from V and 7 from J, leaving 16 bases between them. Germline values: CDR1 SEHNR, CDR2 FQNEAQ (reference sequence). This CDR3 is built from 14 residues. This CDR3 is CASSSTLMMRGYTF. CDR3 nucleotide sequence: TGTGCCAGCAGCTCTACGCTTATGATGCGTGGCTACACCTTC.

The rearrangement joins TRBV6-5 to TRBJ1-2, with D maybe TRBD1 (6 bases). This CDR3 comprises 14 residues. The V gene lost 6 bases and the J gene lost 2 bases, with 13 bases spanning the gap. The germline gives CDR1 MNHEY, CDR2 SVGAGI. CDR3 protein: CASRANRENYGYTF. CDR3 bases: TGTGCCAGCAGAGCAAACAGGGAGAACTATGGCTACACCTTC.

The chain carries TRBV7-9 and TRBJ1-3; D not certain. CDR3 length: 14 amino acids. The V and J ends lost 6 bases and 1 base respectively, with 10 bases between them. Germline lookup yields CDR1 SEHNR and CDR2 FQNEAQ (reference sequence). CDR3 in amino acids: CASSQIISGNTIYF. In DNA form, the CDR3 reads TGTGCCAGCAGTCAAATAATTTCTGGAAACACCATATATTTT.

The chain carries TRBV4-1 and TRBJ2-7, with D hard to call. The germline V gene encodes CDR1 MGHRA and CDR2 YSYEKL. Trimming removed 2 bases from V and 3 bases from J, with 11 bases in between. The CDR3 runs to 14 residues. The DNA of the CDR3 is TGCGCCAGCAGCCAAAACTCCTTATTCTACGAGCAGTACTTC. Protein: CASSQNSLFYEQYF.

This rearrangement joins TRBV2 to TRBJ2-2, with 10 bases that match TRBD1. Germline values: CDR1 SNHLY, CDR2 FYNNEI. CDR3 length equals 15 residues. The V and J ends lost 6 bases and 3 bases, in that order; junction bases with no gene match: 4. The CDR3, as DNA: TGTGCCAGCAGCGGACAGGGGGGAGACACCGGGGAGCTGTTTTTT. This encodes CASSGQGGDTGELFF.

V and J are TRBV6-5 and TRBJ1-5, with D tentatively TRBD1 (5 bases). The CDR3 consists of 13 residues. V shed 6 bases and J shed 5 bases, with 11 bases lying between them. From germline, CDR1 is MNHEY and CDR2 SVGAGI. In nucleotides, the CDR3 is TGTGCCAGCAGCCCGACAGCAGATCAGCCCCAGCATTTT. It is translated as CASSPTADQPQHF.

V is TRBV29-1 and J is TRBJ1-2; the D gene is possibly TRBD1 (6 bases). Trimming left V 4 bases short and J 5 bases short, with 14 bases between. The CDR3 is made up of 13 amino acids. The germline gives CDR1 SQVTM, CDR2 ANQGSEA. CDR3 DNA sequence: TGCAGCGTTGCGGACAGTGGCGAATATGGCTACACCTTC. It is translated as CSVADSGEYGYTF.